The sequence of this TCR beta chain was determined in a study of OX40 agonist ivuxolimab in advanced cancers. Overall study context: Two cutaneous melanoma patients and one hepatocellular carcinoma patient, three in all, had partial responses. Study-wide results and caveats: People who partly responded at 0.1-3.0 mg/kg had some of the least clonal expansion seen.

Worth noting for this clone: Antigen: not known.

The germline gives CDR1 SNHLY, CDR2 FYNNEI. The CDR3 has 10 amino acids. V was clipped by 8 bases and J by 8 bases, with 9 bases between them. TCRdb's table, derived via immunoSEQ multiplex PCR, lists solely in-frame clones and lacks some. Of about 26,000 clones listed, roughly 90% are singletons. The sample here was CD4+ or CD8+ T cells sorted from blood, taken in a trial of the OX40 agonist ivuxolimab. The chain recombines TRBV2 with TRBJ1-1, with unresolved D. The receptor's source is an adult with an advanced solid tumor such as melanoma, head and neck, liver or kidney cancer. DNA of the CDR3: TGTGCCAGCGGGCAGGTCGAAGCTTTCTTT. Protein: CASGQVEAFF. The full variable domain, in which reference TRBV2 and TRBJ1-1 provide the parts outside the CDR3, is EPEVTQTPSHQVTQMGQEVILRCVPISNHLYFYWYRQILGQKVEFLVSFYNNEISEKSEIFDDQFSVERPDGSNFTLKIRSTKLEDSAMYFCASGQVEAFFGQGTRLTVV.